Sequencing of this T cell receptor (beta chain) was carried out in a study of T-cell memory formation after mild COVID-19. Study-wide context: TCR clusters were mostly confined to one donor each. Notes on the study in general: Day 15 to 85 contracting clones showed balanced CD4/CD8; later expanders leaned CD4+. Memory from before infection featured some responding clones, which suggests cross-reactive memory joined.

With constant-segment primers, 5'RACE yielded cDNA libraries of TCR alpha and TCR beta that carried sample barcodes and UMIs. Each CDR3 protein gets one entry after TCRdb re-called the 5' RACE reads with MiXCR. The sample lists about 430,000 distinct CDR3 sequences, more than 20% occurring once. Per the germline V gene, CDR1 is SGDLS and CDR2 is YYNGEE. The CDR3 extends over 13 amino acids. With V trimmed by 7 bases and J by 5 bases, 6 bases remained unmatched. In the case of this clonotype: What it recognizes is unknown.

Sequencing used PBMCs or a T cell subset sorted from them (not recorded which). The source is an adult woman who had mild COVID-19 (a few samples of this study predate the infection). Cell type and time point are not known. The rearrangement uses TRBV9 and TRBJ2-3, with 8 bases fitting TRBD2. CDR3 amino acids: CASGVAGKDTQYF. CDR3 bases: TGTGCCAGCGGGGTAGCGGGAAAAGATACGCAGTATTTT.